The clone carrying this TCR beta chain was counted at least ten times. The antigen remains unidentified. One junction end does not reproduce the germline sequence, and a read error may be involved. The CDR3 is 14 residues long. This sample stems from a study of metastatic and nonmetastatic thyroid tumors. Study summary: Repertoire comparison spanned blood and tumor or nodule tissue of malignant and benign thyroid patients. Study-level points and caveats: Across blood and tumor, TCR beta diversity in malignant thyroid tumors was reportedly significantly higher than in benign nodules.

Thyroid surgery had not been preceded by any treatment in any patient. Per the original data handling: A papillary thyroid cancer distant-metastasis classifier was built from CDR3 differences across clinicopathological groups. TCRdb ran MiXCR on the PCR reads. The V and J calls and clone size are TCRdb's, not the authors'. The sample records about 32,000 clones, roughly 6.8% being singletons. The sequence was collected from a female donor with papillary thyroid cancer or a benign thyroid nodule (not recorded which). Some clones in this sample may be carry-over from other donors' samples. The rearrangement joins TRBV12-3 or TRBV12-4 to TRBJ2-1; D is possibly TRBD1 (5 bases). Sample: blood. The CDR3 here is CASSWSNRPTPRDF. In DNA, the CDR3 is TGTGCCAGCAGCTGGAGCAACAGGCCAACCCCAAGGGACTTC.